This TCR beta chain originates from a study of TIL therapy for anti-PD-1-resistant metastatic lung cancer. CDR1 and CDR2 (germline): SEHNR, FQNEAQ (reference sequence). This CDR3 comprises 15 residues. Trimming removed 5 bases at V and 1 base at J, with 12 bases between. The time point here: pre-treatment sample, taken before nivolumab and TIL therapy. The libraries were made with immunoSEQ v3. Profiling relied on immunoSEQ multiplex PCR, and the TCRdb table lists in-frame clones only, not all of them. Among 50,000 to 60,000 clones listed, 75% to 90% were seen once. Source: blood, taken at baseline. The chain recombines TRBV7-9 with TRBJ2-1; D is undetermined. The clonotype originates from a person between 25 and 80 years old with non-small cell lung cancer. This CDR3 is CASSPWRWSYNEQFF. DNA of the CDR3: TGTGCCAGCAGCCCCTGGCGGTGGTCCTACAATGAGCAGTTCTTC.